Each of the 26 T cell receptor beta chains below was sequenced from the same sample in a study of cytomegalovirus exposure and HLA in healthy donors. The study ran its PCR with 60 Vbeta and 13 Jbeta primers. Here immunoSEQ multiplex PCR was the method, and the copy in TCRdb shows in-frame clones only, minus some. The data contain about 150,000 clones, roughly 82% of them seen just once; the ten biggest clones take up around 3.7%. Sequencing was performed on PBMCs. The receptors shown here come from a male donor in good health and CMV-seronegative.

The CDR3 region has the DNA TGTGCCAGCAGCCCGGCCGCTAGCGGAAACAATGAGCAGTTCTTC. This encodes CASSPAASGNNEQFF. The rearrangement joins TRBV7-9 to TRBJ2-1; 7 bases align to TRBD2. The CDR3 covers 15 residues. With V trimmed by 5 bases and J by 5 bases, 9 bases remained unmatched. Germline V lookup: CDR1 SEHNR, CDR2 FQNEAQ (reference sequence).

The chain is built from TRBV5-1 and TRBJ2-5, with 9 bases matching TRBD1. The J call may not be correct, given that the DNA end is closer to TRBJ2-7. The CDR3 runs to 17 residues. Germline CDR1 is SGHRS and CDR2 is YFSETQ. This CDR3 is CASSLDLGGTGTYEQYF. The DNA of the CDR3 is TGCGCCAGCAGCTTGGATCTTGGGGGGACAGGGACTTACGAGCAGTACTTC.

This clone was counted once. The chain has TRBV11-2 and TRBJ2-7; D is possibly TRBD2 (5 bases). There are 14 residues in the CDR3. The ends were cut back, 1 base at V and 4 bases at J, with 11 bases in the middle. Germline CDR1 SGHAT, CDR2 FQNNGV. The CDR3 DNA is TGTGCCAGCAGCTTAGGGGTGGGAGAATACGAGCAGTACTTC. Translated: CASSLGVGEYEQYF.

This clone was found a few times. V gene TRBV7-9 combines with J gene TRBJ2-1; 11 bases match TRBD2. Germline CDR1 reads SEHNR; CDR2 reads FQNEAQ (reference sequence). The CDR3 sequence is 18 residues long. The trim removed 4 bases at V and 1 base at J, leaving 9 bases unmatched. The CDR3 protein is CASSSVAGGSTSYNEQFF. The CDR3 DNA follows: TGTGCCAGCAGCTCAGTAGCGGGAGGGAGTACGTCCTACAATGAGCAGTTCTTC.

The rearrangement uses TRBV4-1 and TRBJ1-1, with D tentatively TRBD1 (6 bases). V lost 3 bases, J lost 3 bases, and 11 bases lay in between. Germline V gene lookup returns CDR1 MGHRA and CDR2 YSYEKL. The CDR3 consists of 14 residues. The CDR3 nucleotides are TGCGCCAGCAGCCAGGGGGGGCCTCACACTGAAGCTTTCTTT. Translating gives CASSQGGPHTEAFF.

The chain uses TRBV9 and TRBJ1-1; D might be TRBD1 (6 bases). Looked up from germline, CDR1 is SGDLS and CDR2 is YYNGEE. The V and J ends lost 6 bases and 2 bases respectively, with 11 bases between them. The CDR3 contains 13 residues. The CDR3 reads CASNRGGNTEAFF. The CDR3, as DNA: TGTGCCAGCAATAGGGGGGGCAACACTGAAGCTTTCTTT. The variable domain in full, with the rest retrieved from reference TRBV9 and TRBJ1-1, is DSGVTQTPKHLITATGQRVTLRCSPRSGDLSVYWYQQSLDQGLQFLIQYYNGEERAKGNILERFSAQQFPDLHSELNLSSLELGDSALYFCASNRGGNTEAFFGQGTRLTVV.

The rearrangement joins TRBV7-9 to TRBJ1-3, with 7 bases identical to TRBD1. Trimming took 2 bases from V and 6 from J; bases not matched to a gene: 7. The CDR3 sequence is 15 residues long. Germline V lookup: CDR1 SEHNR, CDR2 FQNEAQ (reference sequence). CDR3 DNA sequence: TGTGCCAGCAGCTTAACCGGGACAGTTGAAAACACCATATATTTT. Protein product: CASSLTGTVENTIYF.

The gene calls are TRBV7-9 and TRBJ1-1, with 7 bases aligning to TRBD1. Losses at the gene ends were 1 base for V and 8 bases for J; bases not matched to a gene: 7. The germline V gene encodes CDR1 SEHNR and CDR2 FQNEAQ (reference sequence). CDR3 size: 14 residues. The CDR3 loop is CASSLEGAFSEAFF. The CDR3 DNA sequence: TGTGCCAGCAGCTTAGAGGGGGCCTTTTCGGAAGCTTTCTTT.

The chain couples TRBV7-9 to TRBJ1-1; 7 nucleotides match TRBD1. The germline gives CDR1 SEHNR, CDR2 FQNEAQ (reference sequence). J was trimmed by 10 bases and V by 5 bases; bases with no gene match: 7. The CDR3 extends over 12 amino acids. For the CDR3, the DNA is TGTGCCAGCAGCCCCGGCGGGGACAGAGCTTTCTTT. This translates into CASSPGGDRAFF.

The CDR3 nucleotides read TGTGCCAGCAGTATCGGACAGGATCAGCCCCAGCATTTT. Translated, it gives CASSIGQDQPQHF. The chain employs TRBV27 and TRBJ1-5; 7 bases agree with TRBD1. Trimming at V came to 5 bases and at J to 5 bases, leaving 3 bases not matched to a gene. This CDR3 region has 13 residues. Germline CDR1 MNHEY, CDR2 SMNVEV (reference sequence).

J is TRBJ2-3 and V is TRBV6-5; 8 positions match TRBD2. CDR3 length equals 14 residues. CDR1 and CDR2 (germline): MNHEY, SVGAGI. The trim removed 5 bases at V and 2 bases at J, leaving 3 bases unmatched. CDR3 in amino acids: CASSHGRATDTQYF. Written as DNA, the CDR3 is TGTGCCAGCAGTCACGGGAGGGCCACAGATACGCAGTATTTT.

Points on this clone: Other DNA sequences in this specimen translate into the identical CDR3. The chain combines TRBV5-4 with TRBJ2-3, with TRBD1 matching 7 bases. Germline V lookup: CDR1 SGHNT, CDR2 YYREEE (reference sequence). The V segment lost 0 bases and the J segment 3 bases; nucleotides outside the gene matches: 4. The CDR3 has 15 residues. The chain's CDR3 is CASSLVAGGTDTQYF. CDR3 nucleotides: TGTGCCAGCAGCTTGGTGGCAGGGGGTACAGATACGCAGTATTTT.

This chain links TRBV30 with TRBJ2-5, with D possibly matching TRBD1 (6 bases). Trimming took off 2 bases at V and 1 base at J, with 14 bases between the two ends. CDR3 size: 15 residues. In germline, CDR1 is GTSNPN, CDR2 SVGIG (reference sequence). The CDR3 loop is CAWSTYDRPQETQYF. The CDR3, as DNA: TGTGCCTGGAGTACCTACGACAGGCCCCAAGAGACCCAGTACTTC.

V gene TRBV5-1 combines with J gene TRBJ2-1, with 11 bases that match TRBD1. The CDR3 sequence is 16 residues long. In germline, CDR1 is SGHRS, CDR2 YFSETQ. Unmatched junction bases numbered 12, after V lost 4 bases and J lost 9 bases. CDR3 in amino acids: CASSPNGQGAYSEQFF. The CDR3 DNA follows: TGCGCCAGCAGCCCCAATGGACAGGGGGCGTATAGTGAGCAGTTCTTC.

The CDR3 DNA follows: TGTGCCAGCAGCTCAGGGTGGACCGGGGAGCTGTTTTTT. It codes for CASSSGWTGELFF. The V call is TRBV11-1, the J call TRBJ2-2, with TRBD1 as a possible D gene (5 bases). The CDR3 covers 13 residues. The germline V and J ends were trimmed by 4 bases and 5 bases, with 8 bases remaining between them. Germline-derived CDR1 and CDR2 are SGHAT and FQDESV (reference sequence).

This clone turned up a few times. The CDR3 nucleotides are TGTGCCAGCAGTGGTCCGGGACAGCAAAATAGCAATCAGCCCCAGCATTTT. It is translated as CASSGPGQQNSNQPQHF. The chain uses TRBV25-1 and TRBJ1-5, with 7 nucleotides matching TRBD1. Trimming cost V 4 bases and J 0 bases; bases outside gene matches: 9. Looked up from germline, CDR1 is MGHDK and CDR2 is SYGVNS. The CDR3 covers 17 residues.

The chain uses TRBV5-1 and TRBJ2-2, with TRBD2 identical over 9 bases. V trimming: 5 bases; J trimming: 1 base; junction bases outside the gene matches: 0. This CDR3 has 14 residues. Germline CDR1 SGHRS, CDR2 YFSETQ. CDR3 in DNA: TGCGCCAGCAGGACTAGCGGGAACACCGGGGAGCTGTTTTTT. This translates into CASRTSGNTGELFF.

In this sample, this clone turned up once. The CDR3 coding sequence is TGTGCCAGCAGCTTAGGGACTCTCTCCTACGAGCAGTACTTC. Amino acid sequence: CASSLGTLSYEQYF. V is TRBV7-6 and J is TRBJ2-7; TRBD2 is a possible D gene (5 bases). The ends were cut back, 1 base at V and 0 bases at J, with 7 bases in the middle. Germline V CDR1 and CDR2: SGHVS, FNYEAQ. This CDR3 spans 14 amino acids.

This chain connects TRBV6-5 to TRBJ2-1; D may be TRBD2 (6 bases). Trimming removed 6 bases at V and 0 bases at J, with 12 bases between. This CDR3 contains 15 residues. Germline lookup yields CDR1 MNHEY and CDR2 SVGAGI. Here the CDR3 DNA reads TGTGCCAGCAGAGTGACTAGGAGCTCCTACAATGAGCAGTTCTTC. It translates to CASRVTRSSYNEQFF.

This chain links TRBV9 with TRBJ2-7, with 7 nucleotides matching TRBD1. The CDR3 consists of 15 residues. Trimming took 0 bases from V and 6 from J; bases not matched to a gene: 9. Germline V CDR1 and CDR2: SGDLS, YYNGEE. CDR3 protein: CASSVDPQGVFEQYF. The CDR3 nucleotides are TGTGCCAGCAGCGTAGACCCCCAGGGGGTTTTCGAGCAGTACTTC.

This sequence joins TRBV27 and TRBJ1-1, with unresolved D. The V end was cut by 7 bases, the J end by 4 bases, with 16 bases between. The CDR3 covers 14 residues. From germline, CDR1 is MNHEY and CDR2 SMNVEV (reference sequence). The DNA for the CDR3 is TGTGCCAGCAAGTTCGGCAGACCGGGCACTGAAGCTTTCTTT. This sequence encodes CASKFGRPGTEAFF.

A few counts support this clone. The chain employs TRBV28 and TRBJ1-2; possible D gene TRBD1, 5 bases. The CDR3 extends over 14 amino acids. V shed 4 bases and J shed 3 bases, with 12 bases lying between them. Germline V gives CDR1 MDHEN, CDR2 SYDVKM. The CDR3 nucleotides are TGTGCCAGCAGTTCTCAGGGTACTCACTATGGCTACACCTTC. Translated: CASSSQGTHYGYTF.

The chain joins TRBV6-1 to TRBJ2-5; D uncertain. Between the trimmed V and J ends, which lost 1 base and 5 bases, there was a span of 14 bases. The germline V gene has CDR1 MNHNS and CDR2 SASEGT. This CDR3 has 15 residues. CDR3 DNA: TGTGCCAGCAGTGAAGGGGCAGCTTTTTGGGAGACCCAGTACTTC. Translating gives CASSEGAAFWETQYF.

The chain carries TRBV5-6 and TRBJ1-3, with no clear D. Germline CDR1 reads SGHDT; CDR2 reads YYEEEE. V was shortened by 0 bases and J by 7 bases, with 8 bases between the two germline ends. The CDR3 loop spans 13 amino acids. The CDR3 here is CASSLALENTIYF. CDR3 DNA: TGTGCCAGCAGCTTGGCCCTTGAGAACACCATATATTTT.

The V call is TRBV6-5, the J call TRBJ1-2; 8 bases line up with TRBD1. V shed 4 bases and J 6 bases; nucleotides not matched to a gene: 7. Germline CDR1 and CDR2: MNHEY and SVGAGI. The CDR3 is 14 residues long. The CDR3 is CASSFFQGANGYTF. Written as DNA, the CDR3 is TGTGCCAGCAGTTTCTTTCAGGGGGCAAATGGCTACACCTTC.

The chain is built from TRBV11-2 and TRBJ2-3; 8 positions agree with TRBD2. Per germline, CDR1 SGHAT and CDR2 FQNNGV. J lost 2 bases, V lost 0 bases, and 10 bases had no gene match. CDR3 length equals 18 residues. In DNA, the CDR3 is TGTGCCAGCAGCTTAGATCTAATGTCCGGGAGGGACACAGATACGCAGTATTTT. It specifies CASSLDLMSGRDTDTQYF.